Shown below are 2 T cell receptor beta chains from a single sample sequenced in a study of blood T cell repertoires in COVID-19. The data were produced by immunoSEQ multiplex PCR, yet TCRdb's version contains in-frame clones alone and is incomplete. The data show about 270,000 clones, roughly nine tenths seen once. Sequenced: peripheral blood. These receptors all stem from a man in his 60s who had recovered from COVID-19.

V and J are TRBV7-2 and TRBJ1-1; D ambiguous. V dropped 5 bases and J dropped 3 bases, with 13 bases sitting between them. This CDR3 contains 14 residues. Germline CDR1 reads SGHTA; CDR2 reads FQGNSA. The CDR3 spells CASSVKTFDTEAFF. As DNA, the CDR3 is TGTGCCAGCAGCGTCAAAACTTTTGACACTGAAGCTTTCTTT. The variable domain in full, completed from reference TRBV7-2 and TRBJ1-1, reads GAGVSQSPSNKVTEKGKDVELRCDPISGHTALYWYRQSLGQGLEFLIYFQGNSAPDKSGLPSDRFSAERTGGSVSTLTIQRTQQEDSAVYLCASSVKTFDTEAFFGQGTRLTVV.

The chain carries TRBV2 and TRBJ1-1; possible D gene TRBD1, 6 bases. The V gene lost 8 bases and the J gene lost 0 bases, with 10 bases spanning the gap. Germline lookup yields CDR1 SNHLY and CDR2 FYNNEI. This CDR3 is 13 amino acids long. CDR3 residues: CASHRVMNTEAFF. CDR3 sequence (DNA): TGTGCCAGCCACAGGGTGATGAACACTGAAGCTTTCTTT. Looking up the rest from reference TRBV2 and TRBJ1-1 gives the full variable domain: EPEVTQTPSHQVTQMGQEVILRCVPISNHLYFYWYRQILGQKVEFLVSFYNNEISEKSEIFDDQFSVERPDGSNFTLKIRSTKLEDSAMYFCASHRVMNTEAFFGQGTRLTVV.